This TCR beta chain is drawn from a study of blood T cell repertoires in COVID-19. Turning to the study itself: Collection of acute and convalescent COVID-19 samples took place in the United States, Italy and Spain. PBMCs, B-cell-depleted T cells, or T cells provided the cDNA or gDNA that made up the material.

Authors' methods: The assay estimated nucleated cells by amplifying reference gene primers. The repertoire was sequenced with immunoSEQ multiplex PCR; TCRdb's copy has only in-frame clones and lacks some. The V and J calls and the clone size are those of that table, but D and trimming were determined from the DNA. This table has about 120,000 clones, about 83% appearing once. Germline assignment: CDR1 ENHRY and CDR2 SYGVKD. CDR3 length: 13 amino acids. The ends lost 11 bases at V and 5 bases at J; junction bases unmatched: 10. V usage is TRBV10-3 and J usage is TRBJ2-5, with 8 positions matching TRBD2. The sequenced sample consisted of peripheral blood. The TCR comes from a woman aged 45-65 years with acute or convalescent COVID-19. The CDR3 DNA reads as TGTGCCGCCGGGGGGACTAGTGGGGAGACCCAGTACTTC. Translating gives CAAGGTSGETQYF.